This is a list of T cell receptor beta chains from one sample in a study of cytomegalovirus exposure and HLA in healthy donors. Only in-frame clones appear in the TCRdb table, and some are missing; sequencing was by immunoSEQ multiplex PCR. The table records 95,000 to 150,000 clones, nearly 80% of them present only once. The sequenced sample was PBMCs. Receptors originate from a woman between 40 and 55 years old in good health and CMV-seronegative. CDR3s include the opening cysteine and the closing phenylalanine or tryptophan. Fields, in order: CDR3 protein, CDR3 DNA, D gene, V gene, clone size, J gene. A D gene is named only where the DNA matches it firmly. The size entry is marked missing in some rows and otherwise reads once, few, many or a size class.

CDR3aa: CASSVSTGISMGYTF
CDR3nt: TGTGCCAGCAGTGTCTCCACCGGGATCTCTATGGGCTACACCTTC
d_gene: NA
v_gene: TRBV6-1
abundance: NA
j_gene: TRBJ1-2

CDR3aa: CASSPLQGGSREKLFF
CDR3nt: TGTGCCAGCTCACCACTACAGGGCGGAAGTCGGGAAAAACTGTTTTTT
d_gene: NA
v_gene: TRBV18
abundance: NA
j_gene: TRBJ1-4

CDR3aa: CSAWTSDYEQFF
CDR3nt: TGCAGCGCCTGGACTAGCGATTACGAGCAGTTCTTC
d_gene: TRBD2
v_gene: TRBV29-1
abundance: NA
j_gene: TRBJ2-1

CDR3aa: CSSSFRGRTEAFF
CDR3nt: TGTTCCAGCAGCTTCCGCGGAAGAACTGAAGCTTTCTTT
d_gene: NA
v_gene: TRBV7-9
abundance: NA
j_gene: TRBJ1-1

CDR3aa: CASSSTPGNYEQYF
CDR3nt: TGCGCCAGCAGCTCGACACCGGGGAACTACGAGCAGTACTTC
d_gene: NA
v_gene: TRBV5-1
abundance: once
j_gene: TRBJ2-7

CDR3aa: CASSPSRDRGNEKLFF
CDR3nt: TGTGCCAGCTCACCGTCCCGGGACAGAGGCAATGAAAAACTGTTTTTT
d_gene: TRBD1
v_gene: TRBV18
abundance: few
j_gene: TRBJ1-4

CDR3aa: CASSQSSGRPTDTQYF
CDR3nt: TGCGCCAGCAGCCAAAGTAGCGGGAGGCCCACAGATACGCAGTATTTT
d_gene: TRBD2
v_gene: TRBV4-1
abundance: NA
j_gene: TRBJ2-3

CDR3aa: CASGLQTTDTQYF
CDR3nt: TGTGCTAGTGGTTTACAGACCACAGATACGCAGTATTTT
d_gene: NA
v_gene: TRBV12-5
abundance: NA
j_gene: TRBJ2-3

CDR3aa: CASSLSPLIRLGYEQYF
CDR3nt: TGTGCCAGCAGTTTATCGCCCCTCATCCGGCTCGGGTACGAGCAGTACTTC
d_gene: NA
v_gene: TRBV27
abundance: once
j_gene: TRBJ2-7

CDR3aa: CASSTSGRGSDTQYF
CDR3nt: TGTGCCAGCAGTACTAGCGGGAGAGGCTCAGATACGCAGTATTTT
d_gene: TRBD2
v_gene: TRBV28
abundance: NA
j_gene: TRBJ2-3

CDR3aa: CASSGRGNLPDSGNTIYF
CDR3nt: TGTGCCAGCAGTGGAAGGGGAAATCTACCAGATTCTGGAAACACCATATATTTT
d_gene: NA
v_gene: TRBV2
abundance: NA
j_gene: TRBJ1-3

CDR3aa: CASSSQGNSNQPQHF
CDR3nt: TGTGCCAGCAGCTCTCAGGGAAATAGCAATCAGCCCCAGCATTTT
d_gene: NA
v_gene: TRBV7-2
abundance: NA
j_gene: TRBJ1-5

CDR3aa: CASSLRTSGSWSGEQFF
CDR3nt: TGTGCCAGCAGCCTGCGGACTAGCGGGAGTTGGTCAGGTGAGCAGTTCTTC
d_gene: TRBD2
v_gene: TRBV13
abundance: NA
j_gene: TRBJ2-1

CDR3aa: CASSLSWRGANNYGYTF
CDR3nt: TGTGCCAGCAGTTTATCATGGCGGGGGGCGAATAACTATGGCTACACCTTC
d_gene: NA
v_gene: TRBV27
abundance: NA
j_gene: TRBJ1-2

CDR3aa: CASGLVGYAGRETQYF
CDR3nt: TGTGCTAGTGGTTTGGTAGGGTATGCAGGGAGGGAGACCCAGTACTTC
d_gene: NA
v_gene: TRBV12-5
abundance: NA
j_gene: TRBJ2-5

CDR3aa: CASSRDAGQPQHF
CDR3nt: TGTGCCAGCAGCCGCGATGCTGGTCAGCCCCAGCATTTT
d_gene: NA
v_gene: TRBV7-6
abundance: NA
j_gene: TRBJ1-5